The 27 T cell receptor beta chains below come from one sample, sequenced in a study of breast tumors, draining lymph nodes, adjacent tissues. Axillary draining lymph nodes of breast cancer patients supplied the node samples. Via MiXCR, TCRdb re-called the multiplex PCR reads, giving one row per CDR3 protein. The table shows 130,000 or so distinct CDR3 sequences, with 21% occurring only once. Sequencing was performed on axillary lymph node tissue. The receptors stem from a female donor with breast cancer. Some clones in this sample may be carry-over from other donors' samples.

Ten or more counts support this clonotype. The gene calls are TRBV19 and TRBJ2-7; no reliable D call. Germline assignment: CDR1 LNHDA and CDR2 SQIVND (reference sequence). V was pared by 9 bases and J by 3 bases, with 3 bases between. CDR3 length equals 9 residues. CDR3 amino acids: CARDYEQYF. CDR3 coding DNA: TGTGCCAGGGACTACGAGCAGTACTTC. The full variable domain, in which reference TRBV19 and TRBJ2-7 provide the parts outside the CDR3, is DGGITQSPKYLFRKEGQNVTLSCEQNLNHDAMYWYRQDPGQGLRLIYYSQIVNDFQKGDIAEGYSVSREKKESFPLTVTSAQKNPTAFYLCARDYEQYFGPGTRLTVT.

This clonotype was detected many times. The chain uses TRBV6-1 and TRBJ1-2; the D is unclear. Germline CDR1 reads MNHNS; CDR2 reads SASEGT. V lost 1 base to trimming and J lost 7 bases, with 4 bases between them. The CDR3 loop spans 11 amino acids. The CDR3 sequence: CASSEVSGYTF. CDR3 nucleotides: TGTGCCAGCAGTGAAGTGAGTGGCTACACCTTC.

With respect to this clonotype: This may stem from a read error, because a much larger clone lies one nucleotide away. The rearrangement joins TRBV24-1 to TRBJ2-1; TRBD1 might be the D (6 bases). Germline loops: CDR1 KGHDR, CDR2 SFDVKD. Trimming shortened V by 12 bases and J by 5 bases, and 22 bases separated the two germline ends. CDR3 length equals 15 residues. The CDR3 spells CAPRTAQYPNNEQFF. In DNA, the CDR3 is TGTGCCCCCCGGACAGCCCAATACCCAAACAATGAGCAGTTCTTC.

The rearrangement joins TRBV20-1 to TRBJ2-1; 9 positions match TRBD2. CDR1 DFQATT and CDR2 SNEGSKA come from the germline V gene (reference sequence). V was clipped by 0 bases and J by 8 bases; unmatched bases: 8. The CDR3 covers 15 residues. The CDR3 region is CSARDLAGFWYEQFF. CDR3 DNA: TGCAGTGCTAGAGATCTAGCGGGATTTTGGTATGAGCAGTTCTTC.

This clonotype was detected ten times or more. The chain uses TRBV2 and TRBJ1-6; 7 positions agree with TRBD1. V was clipped by 6 bases and J by 12 bases; unmatched bases: 5. The CDR3 runs 12 residues. Germline V gene data show CDR1 as SNHLY and CDR2 as FYNNEI. In nucleotides, the CDR3 is TGTGCCAGCAGGGGAACAGGGGAACCCCTCCACTTT. This codes for CASRGTGEPLHF.

This clonotype was counted at least ten times. The chain has TRBV2 and TRBJ2-5; 8 nucleotides match TRBD2. This CDR3 comprises 15 residues. With 8 bases clipped from V and 5 bases from J, the junction kept 13 bases outside the gene matches. Germline loops: CDR1 SNHLY, CDR2 FYNNEI. The CDR3 bases are TGTGCCAGCCCCCGAGGCACGAGCGGGAGCGAGACCCAGTACTTC. As protein: CASPRGTSGSETQYF.

The table lists this clonotype with a few counts. V is TRBV6-2 or TRBV6-3 and J is TRBJ1-2, with D maybe TRBD1 (5 bases). V was clipped by 2 bases and J by 7 bases, with 8 bases between them. Germline V gene lookup returns CDR1 MNHEY and CDR2 SVGEGT. The CDR3 length is 12 residues. The CDR3 loop reads CASSYPGPGYTF. The CDR3 DNA follows: TGTGCCAGCAGTTACCCAGGGCCTGGCTACACCTTC.

About this clonotype itself: Given a much more abundant clone one base away, this may be a read error. The chain is built from TRBV5-1 and TRBJ2-1; 13 bases are a match to TRBD2. The germline CDR1 and CDR2 sequences are SGHRS and YFSETQ. This CDR3 has 17 amino acids. V shed 0 bases and J 2 bases; nucleotides not matched to a gene: 2. The CDR3 sequence is CASSLGLAGGPYNEQFF. In DNA form, the CDR3 reads TGCGCCAGCAGCTTGGGACTAGCGGGAGGCCCCTACAATGAGCAGTTCTTC.

This clonotype was counted a single time. The chain uses TRBV6-5 and TRBJ2-1; D possibly corresponds to TRBD2 (6 bases). V was shortened by 5 bases and J by 5 bases, with 16 bases between the two germline ends. The CDR3 runs 15 residues. CDR1 and CDR2 from the germline V gene are MNHEY and SVGAGI. The CDR3 spells CASSPGTSSNNEQFF. The DNA of the CDR3 is TGTGCCAGCAGTCCCGGAACTAGCAGTAACAATGAGCAGTTCTTC.

This clonotype was seen more than once but under ten times. This may stem from a read error, because a much larger clone lies one nucleotide away. The CDR3 reads CASSHPRGGNEQFF. Written as DNA, the CDR3 is TGCGCCAGCAGCCACCCGCGGGGGGGCAATGAGCAGTTCTTC. The chain has TRBV5-1 and TRBJ2-1, with TRBD2 matching 9 bases. Germline values: CDR1 SGHRS, CDR2 YFSETQ. V trimming: 4 bases; J trimming: 6 bases; junction bases outside the gene matches: 5. This CDR3 spans 14 amino acids.

This clonotype was counted ten times or more. V gene TRBV5-1 combines with J gene TRBJ2-2; D might be TRBD1 (7 bases). From germline, CDR1 is SGHRS and CDR2 YFSETQ. CDR3 length: 17 amino acids. V was cut by 4 bases and J by 4 bases, with 20 bases left in between. The CDR3 reads CASSPQGRTGGTGELFF. In DNA form, the CDR3 reads TGCGCCAGCAGCCCTCAGGGGAGGACAGGCGGCACCGGGGAGCTGTTTTTT.

This clonotype showed up just a few times. The gene calls are TRBV27 and TRBJ2-2, with 7 bases fitting TRBD1. Germline CDR1 MNHEY, CDR2 SMNVEV (reference sequence). This CDR3 is built from 16 residues. Losses at the gene ends were 2 bases for V and 4 bases for J; bases not matched to a gene: 7. This CDR3 is CASSLDRDKGTGELFF. The CDR3 coding sequence is TGTGCCAGCAGTTTAGACAGGGACAAGGGCACCGGGGAGCTGTTTTTT.

In this sample, this clonotype turned up many times. V and J are TRBV5-6 and TRBJ2-3; tentatively, D is TRBD2 (6 bases). The germline CDR1 and CDR2 sequences are SGHDT and YYEEEE. The CDR3 covers 15 residues. V lost 2 bases and J lost 3, with 13 bases in between. CDR3 bases: TGTGCCAGCAGCTTTGCGGGACTCGCAACAGATACGCAGTATTTT. Its translation is CASSFAGLATDTQYF.

Notes on this clonotype: With a much larger clone just one base away, this may be a read error. This sequence joins TRBV3-1 and TRBJ2-1; tentative D call: TRBD2 (6 bases). Germline CDR1 LGHDT, CDR2 YNNKEL (reference sequence). V lost 6 bases and J 5 bases, leaving 11 bases between the germline ends. The CDR3 is 13 amino acids. CDR3 sequence reads: CASSMRLDNEQFF. Written as DNA, the CDR3 is TGTGCCAGCAGTATGAGACTAGACAATGAGCAGTTCTTC.

The table lists this clonotype with many counts. This chain joins TRBV12-3 or TRBV12-4 and TRBJ1-4; unclear D gene. Between the trimmed V and J ends, which lost 7 bases and 7 bases, there was a span of 16 bases. The CDR3 has 14 residues. In DNA form, the CDR3 reads TGTGCCAGCACCCCTGAAGATTTGGGTGAAAAACTGTTTTTT. Translated, it gives CASTPEDLGEKLFF.

The gene calls are TRBV10-3 and TRBJ2-2; possible D gene TRBD1, 6 bases. Trimming took 5 bases from V and 8 from J, leaving 12 bases between them. Germline values: CDR1 ENHRY, CDR2 SYGVKD. The CDR3 length is 13 residues. This CDR3 reads CAISTGSAGELFF. Written as DNA, the CDR3 is TGTGCCATCAGTACAGGGTCCGCGGGGGAGCTGTTTTTT.

Comment on this clonotype: With a much larger clone just one base away, this may be a read error. The chain couples TRBV20-1 to TRBJ2-1; 9 nucleotides align to TRBD2. The trim removed 2 bases at V and 9 bases at J, leaving 17 bases unmatched. Germline V CDR1 and CDR2: DFQATT, SNEGSKA (reference sequence). This CDR3 region has 17 residues. This CDR3 reads CSARQRTGGRAGSEQFF. The CDR3 DNA follows: TGCAGTGCTAGACAAAGGACTGGCGGGAGGGCCGGTTCTGAGCAGTTCTTC.

This clonotype was counted many times. V gene TRBV14 combines with J gene TRBJ2-1; 12 bases agree with TRBD2. The CDR3 has 14 amino acids. V dropped 6 bases and J dropped 8; count of bases not matched to a gene: 5. Germline V CDR1 and CDR2: SGHDN, FVKESK. The CDR3 protein is CASRQTSGSHEQFF. CDR3 coding DNA: TGTGCCAGCAGGCAGACTAGCGGGAGTCATGAGCAGTTCTTC.

This clonotype was observed at least ten times. This sequence joins TRBV19 and TRBJ2-1; 13 nucleotides align to TRBD2. The ends lost 7 bases at V and 7 bases at J; junction bases unmatched: 7. Germline CDR1 and CDR2: LNHDA and SQIVND (reference sequence). The CDR3 totals 15 residues. The chain's CDR3 is CASTRGTSGNNEQFF. The CDR3, as DNA: TGTGCCAGTACCCGAGGGACTAGCGGGAATAATGAGCAGTTCTTC.

At least ten counts were recorded for this clonotype. This chain connects TRBV25-1 to TRBJ1-4; D not resolved. Deletions cut 3 bases from V and 0 bases from J, with 8 bases between. Looked up from germline, CDR1 is MGHDK and CDR2 is SYGVNS. The CDR3 loop spans 15 amino acids. CDR3 sequence: CASSDPQPTNEKLFF. Written as DNA, the CDR3 is TGTGCCAGCAGTGACCCACAGCCAACTAATGAAAAACTGTTTTTT.

This clonotype was seen repeatedly, ten times or more. The chain is built from TRBV5-1 and TRBJ2-3; 7 bases line up with TRBD2. CDR3 length: 17 amino acids. CDR1 and CDR2 from the germline V gene are SGHRS and YFSETQ. V lost 1 base and J lost 5; bases outside the gene matches: 13. The CDR3 spells CASSLWGVAGARDTQYF. Here the CDR3 DNA reads TGCGCCAGCAGCTTGTGGGGGGTGGCGGGAGCGAGAGATACGCAGTATTTT.

This clonotype was detected once. This chain joins TRBV28 and TRBJ1-2; tentative D call: TRBD1 (6 bases). Trimming stripped 7 bases from V and 7 bases from J, with 25 bases between. The CDR3 is 16 residues long. Germline V lookup: CDR1 MDHEN, CDR2 SYDVKM. The CDR3 sequence is CASTTLGSGVSRGYTF. CDR3 bases: TGTGCCAGCACCACCTTAGGGTCAGGGGTCTCGCGTGGCTACACCTTC.

A note on this clonotype: It is likely a read error, because the conserved phenylalanine at the end of the CDR3 is missing. The chain links TRBV28 to TRBJ2-5; weak D call: TRBD1 (5 bases). CDR3 length equals 13 residues. V was trimmed by 4 bases and J by 4 bases, leaving 10 bases between them. CDR1 and CDR2 from the germline V gene are MDHEN and SYDVKM. The CDR3 spells CASSWTFLETQYY. Written as DNA, the CDR3 is TGTGCCAGCAGTTGGACATTCCTAGAGACCCAGTACTAC.

The table lists this clonotype with many counts. The chain links TRBV19 to TRBJ2-5; maybe TRBD1 (6 bases). CDR3 size: 15 residues. Germline CDR1 and CDR2: LNHDA and SQIVND (reference sequence). V shed 6 bases and J shed 3 bases, with 17 bases lying between them. The CDR3 coding sequence is TGTGCCAGTAGCCCCCAGAGGACAGTCGAAGAGACCCAGTACTTC. Translation gives CASSPQRTVEETQYF.

A note on this clonotype: As the CDR3 is not closed by the conserved phenylalanine or tryptophan, this likely results from a read error. The DNA is omitted, as the CDR3 cannot be located on it reliably, and the CDR3 follows TCRdb's listing. The V and J genes are TRBV18 and TRBJ2-7. Germline V gene data show CDR1 as KGHSH and CDR2 as LQKENI. The CDR3 totals 15 residues, both ends included. CDR3 loop: CASSPPTGRSYEQSL.

This clonotype was observed a handful of times. Its ends do not fully match the called genes, so a read error is possible. The chain recombines TRBV5-1 with TRBJ2-1, with 8 bases fitting TRBD2. CDR1 is SGHRS, CDR2 YFSETQ, per germline. This CDR3 is 17 amino acids long. The CDR3 region is CASSLGVAGRSCNEQFF. CDR3 bases: TGCGCCAGCAGCTTGGGGGTAGCGGGGCGCTCCTGCAATGAGCAGTTCTTC.

This clonotype appeared many times. The chain uses TRBV19 and TRBJ2-2, with 7 bases that match TRBD2. CDR1 is LNHDA, CDR2 SQIVND, per germline (reference sequence). Trimming cost V 8 bases and J 4 bases; bases outside gene matches: 4. There are 13 residues in the CDR3. CDR3 sequence: CASYRLATGELFF. The CDR3 nucleotides read TGTGCCAGTTACCGACTAGCCACCGGGGAGCTGTTTTTT.